This T cell receptor (beta chain) was recorded in a study of T cells in Graves' hyperthyroidism and ophthalmopathy. Trimming at V came to 3 bases and at J to 1 base, leaving 4 bases not matched to a gene. This CDR3 has 16 amino acids. Per germline, CDR1 LNHDA and CDR2 SQIVND (reference sequence). A NOSPECS grade of at least 4, a Clinical Activity Score of at least 3 and duration under 3 months were recorded in ophthalmopathy patients. Clinical symptoms, serum thyroxine, TRAb, thyroid ultrasound and orbital computed tomography informed diagnoses. Study results and caveats: Ophthalmopathy and stable hyperthyroidism were told apart by a 13 V-J model.

Amplified TCR beta CDR3 regions derived from RNA transcripts. The study used the HTBI primer set for a first-round RT-PCR of the TCR CDR3. Each CDR3 protein gets one entry after TCRdb re-called the multiplex PCR reads with MiXCR. The sample holds approximately 250,000 distinct CDR3 sequences, approximately 25% seen once. The table lists this clonotype with many counts. Its antigen is unidentified. The sequencing input was blood. The gene calls are TRBV19 and TRBJ1-1, with 11 positions matching TRBD1. This sequence originates from a woman aged 40 to 49 with Graves' ophthalmopathy. CDR3 in DNA: TGTGCCAGTAGTATTTTGGGACAGGGGGAGAACACTGAAGCTTTCTTT. Protein product: CASSILGQGENTEAFF.